This TCR beta chain was sequenced during a study of T cell repertoires in cytomegalovirus infection. In the study overall: In public TCR beta signatures, there were indications of both CMV infection and matching HLA type.

Overall study results and limits: HLA-C-restricted CMV clonotypes gave the most frequent clonotype in two of eight donors. Accumulated public TCR beta family frequency recognized individuals carrying CMV together with the relevant HLA.

TCRdb called the reads again in MiXCR, with one record for every CDR3 protein. The sample includes roughly 500,000 distinct CDR3 sequences, 15% to 20% seen only once; the top ten take more than 20%. This clonotype was observed a handful of times. Its target is not known. The J segment lost 0 bases and the V segment lost 4 bases, leaving 5 bases of the junction unmatched. Germline CDR1 and CDR2: LNHDA and SQIVND (reference sequence). The CDR3 has 16 residues. Sequenced input: CD8+ T cells from PBMCs. V is TRBV19 and J is TRBJ1-1; 10 nucleotides agree with TRBD1. The receptor was isolated from a human donor in good health (CMV status not recorded). Some clones in this sample may be carry-over from other donors' samples. In DNA, the CDR3 is TGTGCCAGTAGTAGACCGGGACAGGGGATGAACACTGAAGCTTTCTTT. It specifies CASSRPGQGMNTEAFF.